The present TCR beta chain was sequenced within a study of beta chain features in type 1 diabetes. After removal of 5 bases from V and 10 bases from J, the junction contained 5 bases not matched to a gene. The CDR3 contains 11 residues. Germline CDR1 MNHEY, CDR2 SVGAGI. The entirety of the isolated RNA underwent reverse transcription, so expressed TCRB transcripts were sequenced. TCRdb's table, derived via immunoSEQ multiplex PCR, lists solely in-frame clones and lacks some. This table has 680,000 or so clones, roughly 13% appearing once. This clone was counted a single time. The antigen is not known. Regarding the study as a whole: More deletions and fewer insertions at VDJ junctions were seen in type 1 diabetes patients. Naive, central memory and Treg TCRB repertoires appeared more alike in patients than in healthy donors. A moderate, significant TCRB CDR3 shortening appeared in type 1 diabetes across four CD4+ subsets.

One heparinised draw, averaging roughly 100 mL, was taken per donor. CD4+ cells of the naive, central memory, regulatory and stem cell-like memory types were sorted via CD45RO/CCR7/CD25/CD127/CD95/CD27. The sample comprised naive CD4+ T cells from blood. The clonotype originates from a man between 18 and 35 years old with type 1 diabetes. The chain couples TRBV6-5 to TRBJ2-7, with 7 bases lining up with TRBD1. The CDR3 loop is CASSKGTVQYF. In nucleotides, the CDR3 is TGTGCCAGCAGTAAAGGGACAGTTCAGTACTTC.